These 10 T cell receptor beta chains were all obtained from the same sample, sequenced in a study of T cell responses to AZD1222 COVID-19 vaccine. Produced via immunoSEQ multiplex PCR; TCRdb's table is partial and in-frame only. This sample has approximately 79,000 clones; around nine tenths occur once, and the top ten carry roughly 16%. This specimen consisted of peripheral blood, obtained on day 0 of AZD1222 vaccination. The receptor set was obtained from an adult in good health.

This clone has only a few counts. The chain carries TRBV14 and TRBJ1-2; maybe TRBD1 (6 bases). There are 15 residues in the CDR3. Per germline, CDR1 SGHDN and CDR2 FVKESK. V gave up 4 bases and J gave up 2 bases, with 14 bases separating them. The CDR3 DNA follows: TGTGCCAGCAGCCCAGTGGGACAACGAAACTATGGCTACACCTTC. Its protein product is CASSPVGQRNYGYTF.

The chain combines TRBV3-1 (or the pseudogene TRBV3-2) with TRBJ2-7, with a possible D match to TRBD2 (5 bases). V was clipped by 1 base and J by 3 bases, with 7 bases between them. Germline CDR1 and CDR2: LGHDT and YNNKEL (reference sequence). This CDR3 contains 13 residues. DNA for the CDR3: TGTGCCAGCAGCCAAGCCGGGGTCTACGAGCAGTACTTC. The encoded protein is CASSQAGVYEQYF.

The V call is TRBV7-9, the J call TRBJ1-2, with 7 positions matching TRBD1. The ends lost 2 bases at V and 4 bases at J; junction bases unmatched: 4. Germline V lookup: CDR1 SEHNR, CDR2 FQNEAQ (reference sequence). The CDR3 runs 14 residues. The DNA for the CDR3 is TGTGCCAGCAGCTTACCGGGACAGCTCTATGGCTACACCTTC. Its translation is CASSLPGQLYGYTF.

This sequence joins TRBV3-1 (or the pseudogene TRBV3-2) and TRBJ2-3; 8 nucleotides align to TRBD1. Germline CDR1 is LGHDT and CDR2 is YNNKEL (reference sequence). With 1 base clipped from V and 10 bases from J, the junction kept 4 bases outside the gene matches. The CDR3 is 13 amino acids. CDR3 DNA: TGTGCCAGCAGCCAAGGGGACAGGCGGCCGCAGTATTTT. It encodes CASSQGDRRPQYF.

This clone has a single count. This chain links TRBV9 with TRBJ1-2, with D tentatively TRBD1 (5 bases). The CDR3 is 15 amino acids. CDR1 is SGDLS and CDR2 is YYNGEE in the germline V gene. The germline V and J ends were trimmed by 4 bases and 7 bases, with 20 bases remaining between them. CDR3 DNA: TGTGCCAGCAGCCGGGGACGAATGGTGAGAGGTGGCTACACCTTC. Its translation is CASSRGRMVRGGYTF. The full variable domain, its missing parts supplied by reference TRBV9 and TRBJ1-2, is DSGVTQTPKHLITATGQRVTLRCSPRSGDLSVYWYQQSLDQGLQFLIQYYNGEERAKGNILERFSAQQFPDLHSELNLSSLELGDSALYFCASSRGRMVRGGYTFGSGTRLTVV.

The genes are TRBV19 and TRBJ1-1, with unresolved D. Trimming removed 1 base at V and 11 bases at J, with 8 bases between. Germline V lookup: CDR1 LNHDA, CDR2 SQIVND (reference sequence). The CDR3 has 11 amino acids. The CDR3 nucleotides read TGTGCCAGTAGTATAGGGGAGGTGGCTTTCTTT. Its protein product is CASSIGEVAFF.

This rearrangement joins TRBV11-2 to TRBJ2-7, with 7 nucleotides matching TRBD2. The CDR3 extends over 18 amino acids. V trimming: 0 bases; J trimming: 4 bases; junction bases outside the gene matches: 15. Germline CDR1 and CDR2: SGHAT and FQNNGV. CDR3 in DNA: TGTGCCAGCAGCTTAGATTTTTCTTGGGGGGAGGGTTCATACGAGCAGTACTTC. Its translation: CASSLDFSWGEGSYEQYF.

V gene TRBV2 combines with J gene TRBJ2-5, with a tentative D call TRBD1 (6 bases). V dropped 7 bases and J dropped 2 bases, with 11 bases sitting between them. The CDR3 is made up of 13 amino acids. Germline-derived CDR1 and CDR2 are SNHLY and FYNNEI. This CDR3 reads CASNQGPQETQYF. CDR3 DNA sequence: TGTGCCAGCAACCAGGGGCCTCAAGAGACCCAGTACTTC.

This clone was seen a few times. V is TRBV25-1 and J is TRBJ2-3; D may be TRBD1 (6 bases). Germline V lookup: CDR1 MGHDK, CDR2 SYGVNS. V dropped 1 base and J dropped 8 bases, with 13 bases sitting between them. The CDR3 is 14 amino acids. The CDR3 loop is CASSELQSGATQYF. CDR3 bases: TGTGCCAGCAGTGAATTACAATCAGGGGCTACGCAGTATTTT. The entire variable domain, with the rest obtained from reference TRBV25-1 and TRBJ2-3, is as follows: EADIYQTPRYLVIGTGKKITLECSQTMGHDKMYWYQQDPGMELHLIHYSYGVNSTEKGDLSSESTVSRIRTEHFPLTLESARPSHTSQYLCASSELQSGATQYFGPGTRLTVL.

The chain recombines TRBV5-1 with TRBJ2-2, with 13 nucleotides matching TRBD2. V shed 0 bases and J 5 bases; nucleotides not matched to a gene: 4. Germline CDR1 and CDR2: SGHRS and YFSETQ. CDR3 length: 17 residues. CDR3 loop: CASSLAGTSGNTGELFF. The DNA of the CDR3 is TGCGCCAGCAGCTTGGCGGGGACTAGCGGGAATACCGGGGAGCTGTTTTTT.